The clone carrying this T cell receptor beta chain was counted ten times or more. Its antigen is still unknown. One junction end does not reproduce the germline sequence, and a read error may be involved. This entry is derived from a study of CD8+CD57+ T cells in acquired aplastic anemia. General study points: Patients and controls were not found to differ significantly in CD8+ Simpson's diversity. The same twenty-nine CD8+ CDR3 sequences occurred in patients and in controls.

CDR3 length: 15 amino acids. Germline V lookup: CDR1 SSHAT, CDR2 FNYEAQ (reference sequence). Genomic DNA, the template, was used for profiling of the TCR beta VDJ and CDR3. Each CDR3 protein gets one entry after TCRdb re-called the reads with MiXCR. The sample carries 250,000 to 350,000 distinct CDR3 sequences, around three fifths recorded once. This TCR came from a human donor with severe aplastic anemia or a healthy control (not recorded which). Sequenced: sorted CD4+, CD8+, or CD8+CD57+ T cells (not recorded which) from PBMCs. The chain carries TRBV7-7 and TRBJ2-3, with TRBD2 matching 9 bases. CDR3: CASSRASGAGGAQYF. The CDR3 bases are TGTGCTAGCAGCAGGGCTAGCGGGGCGGGAGGGGCGCAGTATTTT.